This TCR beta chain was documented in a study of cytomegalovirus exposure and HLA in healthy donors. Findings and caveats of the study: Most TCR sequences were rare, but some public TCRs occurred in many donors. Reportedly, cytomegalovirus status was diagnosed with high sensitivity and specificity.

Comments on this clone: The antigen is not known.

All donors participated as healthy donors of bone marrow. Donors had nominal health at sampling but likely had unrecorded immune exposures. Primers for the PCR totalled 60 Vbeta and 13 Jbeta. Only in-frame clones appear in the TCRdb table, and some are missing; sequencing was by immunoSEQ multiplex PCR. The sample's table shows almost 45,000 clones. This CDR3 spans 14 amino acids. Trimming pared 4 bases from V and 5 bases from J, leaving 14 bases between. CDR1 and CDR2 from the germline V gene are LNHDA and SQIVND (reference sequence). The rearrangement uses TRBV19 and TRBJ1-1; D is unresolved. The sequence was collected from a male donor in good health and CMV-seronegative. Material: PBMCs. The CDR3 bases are TGTGCCAGTAGTACTAGGATCAGAGGGACTGAAGCTTTCTTT. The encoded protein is CASSTRIRGTEAFF.